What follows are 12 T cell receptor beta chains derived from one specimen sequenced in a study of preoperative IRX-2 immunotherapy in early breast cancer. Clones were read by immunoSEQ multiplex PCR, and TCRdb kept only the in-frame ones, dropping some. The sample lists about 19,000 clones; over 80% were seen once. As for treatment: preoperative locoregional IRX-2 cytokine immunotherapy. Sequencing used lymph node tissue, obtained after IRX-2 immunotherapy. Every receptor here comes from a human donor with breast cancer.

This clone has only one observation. The CDR3 region is CASSQRLATIYEQYF. CDR3 coding DNA: TGTGCCAGCAGCCAAAGACTAGCCACCATCTACGAGCAGTACTTC. J is TRBJ2-7 and V is TRBV11-3, with 7 bases fitting TRBD2. V was pared by 5 bases and J by 3 bases, with 10 bases of the junction left unmatched. Looked up from germline, CDR1 is SGHNT and CDR2 is YENEEA. The length of the CDR3 is 15 residues.

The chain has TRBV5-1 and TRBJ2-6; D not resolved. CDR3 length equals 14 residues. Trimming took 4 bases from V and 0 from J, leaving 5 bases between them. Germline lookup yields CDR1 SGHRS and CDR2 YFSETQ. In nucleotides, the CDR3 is TGCGCCAGCAGCGACTCCTCTGGGGCCAACGTCCTGACTTTC. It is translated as CASSDSSGANVLTF. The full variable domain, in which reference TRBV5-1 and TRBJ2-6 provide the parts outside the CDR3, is KAGVTQTPRYLIKTRGQQVTLSCSPISGHRSVSWYQQTPGQGLQFLFEYFSETQRNKGNFPGRFSGRQFSNSRSEMNVSTLELGDSALYLCASSDSSGANVLTFGAGSRLTVL.

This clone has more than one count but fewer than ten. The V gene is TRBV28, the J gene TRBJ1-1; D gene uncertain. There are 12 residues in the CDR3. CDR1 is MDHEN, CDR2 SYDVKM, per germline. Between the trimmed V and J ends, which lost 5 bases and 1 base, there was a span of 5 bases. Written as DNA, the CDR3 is TGTGCCAGCAGTCCATCGAACACTGAAGCTTTCTTT. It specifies CASSPSNTEAFF.

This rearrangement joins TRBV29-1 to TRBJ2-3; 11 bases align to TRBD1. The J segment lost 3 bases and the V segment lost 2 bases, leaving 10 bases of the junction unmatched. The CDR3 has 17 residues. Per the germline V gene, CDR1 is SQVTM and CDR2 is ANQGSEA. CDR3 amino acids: CSVEQGQGVTGTDTQYF. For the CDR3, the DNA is TGCAGCGTTGAACAGGGACAGGGGGTCACGGGAACAGATACGCAGTATTTT.

CDR3 DNA: TGTGCCAGCAGTTATGGGGCGGTGAACACTGAAGCTTTCTTT. Amino acid sequence: CASSYGAVNTEAFF. The V gene is TRBV6-8, the J gene TRBJ1-1, with D perhaps TRBD1 (5 bases). Germline assignment: CDR1 MNHGY and CDR2 SAAAGT. This CDR3 has 14 residues. V was shortened by 3 bases and J by 0 bases, with 8 bases between the two germline ends.

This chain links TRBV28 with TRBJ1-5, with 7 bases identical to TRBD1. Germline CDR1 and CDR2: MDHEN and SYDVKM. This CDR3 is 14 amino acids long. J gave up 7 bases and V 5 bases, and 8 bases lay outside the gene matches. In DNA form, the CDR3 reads TGTGCCAGCAGTCCTCAGACAGGGAGCCAGCCCCAGCATTTT. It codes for CASSPQTGSQPQHF.

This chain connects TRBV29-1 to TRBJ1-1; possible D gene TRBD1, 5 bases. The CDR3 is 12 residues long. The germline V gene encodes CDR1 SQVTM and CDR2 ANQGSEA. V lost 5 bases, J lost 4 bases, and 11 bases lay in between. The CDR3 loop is CSVRDSGTEAFF. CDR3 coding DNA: TGCAGCGTTCGAGACAGTGGCACTGAAGCTTTCTTT.

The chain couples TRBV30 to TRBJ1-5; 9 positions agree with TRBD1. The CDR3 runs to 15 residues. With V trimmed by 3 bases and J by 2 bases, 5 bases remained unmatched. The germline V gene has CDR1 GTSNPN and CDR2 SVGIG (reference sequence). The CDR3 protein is CAWSYRGRGNQPQHF. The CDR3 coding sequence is TGTGCCTGGAGCTACAGGGGGCGAGGCAATCAGCCCCAGCATTTT.

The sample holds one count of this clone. Written as DNA, the CDR3 is TGTGCCAGCTCACTCACGGATTATGGCTACACCTTC. Its protein product is CASSLTDYGYTF. The genes are TRBV18 and TRBJ1-2; the D is unclear. The CDR3 is 12 amino acids. Trimming took off 4 bases at V and 5 bases at J, with 8 bases between the two ends. Germline CDR1 KGHSH, CDR2 LQKENI.

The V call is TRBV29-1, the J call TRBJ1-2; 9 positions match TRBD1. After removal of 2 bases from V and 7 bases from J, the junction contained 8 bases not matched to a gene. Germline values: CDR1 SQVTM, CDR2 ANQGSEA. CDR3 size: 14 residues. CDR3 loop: CSVEPTGTGSGYTF. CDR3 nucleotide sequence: TGCAGCGTTGAACCGACCGGGACAGGGAGTGGCTACACCTTC.

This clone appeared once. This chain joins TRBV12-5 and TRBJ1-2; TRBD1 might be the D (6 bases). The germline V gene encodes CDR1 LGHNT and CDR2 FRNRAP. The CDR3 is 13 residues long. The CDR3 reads CASTPTTGYGYTF. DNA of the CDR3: TGTGCCAGCACCCCGACGACAGGCTATGGCTACACCTTC.

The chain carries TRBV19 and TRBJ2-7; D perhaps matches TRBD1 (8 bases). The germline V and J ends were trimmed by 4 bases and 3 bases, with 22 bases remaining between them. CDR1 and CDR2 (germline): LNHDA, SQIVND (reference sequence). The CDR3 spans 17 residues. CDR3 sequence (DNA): TGTGCCAGTAGTAGAACAGCGGGGACAGGAAGTATCTACGAGCAGTACTTC. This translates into CASSRTAGTGSIYEQYF.